The source of this TCR beta chain is a study of beta chain features in type 1 diabetes. Findings and limits, study-wide: For Type 1 diabetes patients, all four CD4+ subsets carried TCRB CDR3s that were moderately but significantly shorter.

This clone was counted a few times. Its antigen is unidentified. The whole isolated RNA underwent reverse transcription, so sequencing captured expressed TCRB transcripts. Data came from immunoSEQ multiplex PCR; TCRdb stores just in-frame clones and leaves some out. The data hold 550,000 to 850,000 clones, with 10% to 15% observed a single time. CDR3 length equals 13 residues. V lost 2 bases and J lost 8; bases outside the gene matches: 4. CDR1 and CDR2 from the germline V gene are MDHEN and SYDVKM. The sequenced sample consisted of naive CD4+ T cells from blood. This TCR was sampled from a man in his late teens or twenties with type 1 diabetes. The chain combines TRBV28 with TRBJ1-2, with TRBD1 identical over 8 bases. The CDR3 loop reads CASSLTGGSGYTF. For the CDR3, the DNA is TGTGCCAGCAGTTTAACAGGGGGGTCGGGCTACACCTTC.